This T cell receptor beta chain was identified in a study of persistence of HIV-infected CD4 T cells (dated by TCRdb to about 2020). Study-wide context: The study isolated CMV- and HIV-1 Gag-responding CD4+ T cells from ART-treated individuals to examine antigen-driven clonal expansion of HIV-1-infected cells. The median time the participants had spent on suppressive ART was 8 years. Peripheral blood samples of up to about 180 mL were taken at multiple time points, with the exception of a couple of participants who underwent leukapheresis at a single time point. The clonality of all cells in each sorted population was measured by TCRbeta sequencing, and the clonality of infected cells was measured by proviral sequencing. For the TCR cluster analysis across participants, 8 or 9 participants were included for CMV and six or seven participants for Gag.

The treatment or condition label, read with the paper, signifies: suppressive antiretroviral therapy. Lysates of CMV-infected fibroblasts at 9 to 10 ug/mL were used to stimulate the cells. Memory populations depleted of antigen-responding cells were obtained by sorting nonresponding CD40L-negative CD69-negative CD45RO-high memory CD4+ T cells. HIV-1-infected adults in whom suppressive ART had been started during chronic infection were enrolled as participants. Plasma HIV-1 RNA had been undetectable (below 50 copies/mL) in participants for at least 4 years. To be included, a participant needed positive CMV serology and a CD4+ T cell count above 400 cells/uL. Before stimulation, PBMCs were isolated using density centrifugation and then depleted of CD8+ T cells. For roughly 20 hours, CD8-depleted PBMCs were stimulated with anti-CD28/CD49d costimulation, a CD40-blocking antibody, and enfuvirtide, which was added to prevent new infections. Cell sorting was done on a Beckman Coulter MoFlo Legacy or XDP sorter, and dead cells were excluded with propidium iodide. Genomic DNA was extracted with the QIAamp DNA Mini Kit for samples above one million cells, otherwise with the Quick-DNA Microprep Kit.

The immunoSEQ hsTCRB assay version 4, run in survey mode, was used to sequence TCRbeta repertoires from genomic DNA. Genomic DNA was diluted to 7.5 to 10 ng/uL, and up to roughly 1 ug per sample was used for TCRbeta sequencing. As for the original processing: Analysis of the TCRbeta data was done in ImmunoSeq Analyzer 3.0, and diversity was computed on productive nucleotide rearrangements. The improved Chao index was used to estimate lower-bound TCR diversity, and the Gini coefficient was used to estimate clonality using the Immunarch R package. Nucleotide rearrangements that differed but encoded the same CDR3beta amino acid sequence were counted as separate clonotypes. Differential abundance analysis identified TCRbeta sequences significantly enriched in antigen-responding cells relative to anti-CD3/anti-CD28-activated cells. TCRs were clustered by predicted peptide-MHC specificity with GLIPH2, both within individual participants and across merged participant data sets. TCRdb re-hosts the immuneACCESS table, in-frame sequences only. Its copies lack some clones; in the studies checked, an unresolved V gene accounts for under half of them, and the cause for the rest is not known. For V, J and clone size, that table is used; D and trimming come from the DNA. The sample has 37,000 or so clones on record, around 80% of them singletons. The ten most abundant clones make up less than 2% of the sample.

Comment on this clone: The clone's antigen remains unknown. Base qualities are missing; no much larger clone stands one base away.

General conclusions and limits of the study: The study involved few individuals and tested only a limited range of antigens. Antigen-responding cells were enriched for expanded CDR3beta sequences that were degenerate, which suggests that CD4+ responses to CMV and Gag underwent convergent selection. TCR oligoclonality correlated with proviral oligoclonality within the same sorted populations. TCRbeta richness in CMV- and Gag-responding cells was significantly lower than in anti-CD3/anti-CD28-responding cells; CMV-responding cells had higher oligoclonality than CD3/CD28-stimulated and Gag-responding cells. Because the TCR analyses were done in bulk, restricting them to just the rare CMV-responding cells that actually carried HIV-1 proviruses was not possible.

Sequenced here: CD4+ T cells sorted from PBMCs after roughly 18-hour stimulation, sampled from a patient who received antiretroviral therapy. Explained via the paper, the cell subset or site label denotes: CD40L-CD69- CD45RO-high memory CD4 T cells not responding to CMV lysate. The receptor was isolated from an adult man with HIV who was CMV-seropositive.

The DNA is TGTGCCAGTAGTATAGGGGGCACTTACTACAATGAGCAGTTCTTC. This sequence encodes CASSIGGTYYNEQFF. This chain is built from TRBV19 and TRBJ2-1; TRBD1 is possibly the D segment (5 matching bases). At the junction V is shortened by 1 base and J by 3 bases, with 10 bases in between. Including the terminal cysteine and phenylalanine, the CDR3 comprises 15 residues. Just the 45-base CDR3 DNA is kept, in frame starting at base 1. The germline V gene (reference sequence) yields LNHDA for CDR1 and SQIVND for CDR2.